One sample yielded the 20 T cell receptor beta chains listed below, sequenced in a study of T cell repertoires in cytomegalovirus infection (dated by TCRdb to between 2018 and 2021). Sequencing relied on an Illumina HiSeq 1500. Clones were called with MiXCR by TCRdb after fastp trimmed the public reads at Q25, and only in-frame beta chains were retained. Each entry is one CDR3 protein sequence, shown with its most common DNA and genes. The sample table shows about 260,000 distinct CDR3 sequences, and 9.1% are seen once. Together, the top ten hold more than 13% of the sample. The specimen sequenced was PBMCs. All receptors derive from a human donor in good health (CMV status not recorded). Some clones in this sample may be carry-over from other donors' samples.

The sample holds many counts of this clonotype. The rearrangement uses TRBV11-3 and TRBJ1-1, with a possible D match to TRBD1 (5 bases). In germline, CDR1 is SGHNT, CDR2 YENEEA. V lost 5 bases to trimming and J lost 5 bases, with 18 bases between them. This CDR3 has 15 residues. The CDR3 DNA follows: TGTGCCAGCAGCGGGAGGGGAGGAACGGGTACTGAAGCTTTCTTT. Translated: CASSGRGGTGTEAFF.

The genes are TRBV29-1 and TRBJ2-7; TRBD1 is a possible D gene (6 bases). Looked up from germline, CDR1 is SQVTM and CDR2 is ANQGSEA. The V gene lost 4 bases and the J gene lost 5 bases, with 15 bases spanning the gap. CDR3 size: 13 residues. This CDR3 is CSVGPGQRDEQYF. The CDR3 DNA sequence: TGCAGCGTTGGGCCGGGACAACGGGACGAGCAGTACTTC.

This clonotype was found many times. The CDR3 loop is CASSRSADPLYYTF. The CDR3 DNA reads TGTGCCAGCAGCCGAAGCGCGGACCCTCTTTACTACACCTTC. J is TRBJ1-2 and V is TRBV7-8; D unclear. With 5 bases removed from V and 10 bases from J, the gap between germline ends came to 20 bases. Germline values: CDR1 SGHVS, CDR2 FQNEAQ. This CDR3 contains 14 residues.

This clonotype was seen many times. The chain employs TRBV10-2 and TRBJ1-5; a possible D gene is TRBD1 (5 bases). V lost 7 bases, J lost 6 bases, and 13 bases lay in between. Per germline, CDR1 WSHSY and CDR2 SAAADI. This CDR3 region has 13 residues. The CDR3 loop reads CASTAGVGQPQHF. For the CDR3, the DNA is TGCGCCAGCACTGCGGGGGTGGGTCAGCCCCAGCATTTT.

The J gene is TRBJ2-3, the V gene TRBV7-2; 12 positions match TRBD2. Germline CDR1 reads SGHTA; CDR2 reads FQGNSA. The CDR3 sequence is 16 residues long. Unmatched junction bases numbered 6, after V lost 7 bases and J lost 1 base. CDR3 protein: CASTPRLAGGTDTQYF. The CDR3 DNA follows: TGTGCCAGCACCCCCCGACTAGCGGGAGGCACAGATACGCAGTATTTT.

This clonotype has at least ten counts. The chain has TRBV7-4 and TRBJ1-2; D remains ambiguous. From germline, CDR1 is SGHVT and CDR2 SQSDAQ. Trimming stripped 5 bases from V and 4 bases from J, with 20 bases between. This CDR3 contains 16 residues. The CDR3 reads CASSLGHVRPGYGYTF. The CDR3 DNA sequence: TGTGCCAGCAGCCTCGGTCACGTCCGGCCTGGCTATGGCTACACCTTC.

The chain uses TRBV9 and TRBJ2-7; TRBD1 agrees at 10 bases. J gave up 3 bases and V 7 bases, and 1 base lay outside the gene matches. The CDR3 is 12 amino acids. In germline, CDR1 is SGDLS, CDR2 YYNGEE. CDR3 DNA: TGTGCCAGCGGGGACAGGGGCTACGAGCAGTACTTC. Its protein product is CASGDRGYEQYF.

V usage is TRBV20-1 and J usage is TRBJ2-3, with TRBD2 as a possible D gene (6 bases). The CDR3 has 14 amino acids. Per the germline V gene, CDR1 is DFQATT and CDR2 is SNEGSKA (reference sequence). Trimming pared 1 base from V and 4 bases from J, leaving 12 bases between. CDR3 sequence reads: CSARAGRGSDTQYF. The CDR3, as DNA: TGCAGTGCTAGAGCCGGGCGGGGATCAGATACGCAGTATTTT.

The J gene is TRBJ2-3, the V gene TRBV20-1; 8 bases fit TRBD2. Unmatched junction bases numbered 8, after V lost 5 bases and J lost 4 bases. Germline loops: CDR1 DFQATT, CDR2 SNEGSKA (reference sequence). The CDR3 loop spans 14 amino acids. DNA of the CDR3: TGCAGTGCTGGCCCCCCGACTAGCGCAGATACGCAGTATTTT. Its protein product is CSAGPPTSADTQYF.

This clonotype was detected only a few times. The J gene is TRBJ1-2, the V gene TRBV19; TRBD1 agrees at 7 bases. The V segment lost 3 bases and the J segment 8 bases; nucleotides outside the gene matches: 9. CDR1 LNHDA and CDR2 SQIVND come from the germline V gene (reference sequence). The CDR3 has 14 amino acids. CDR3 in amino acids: CASSIGTDLRGYTF. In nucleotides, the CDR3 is TGTGCCAGTAGTATCGGGACAGACCTTCGGGGCTACACCTTC.

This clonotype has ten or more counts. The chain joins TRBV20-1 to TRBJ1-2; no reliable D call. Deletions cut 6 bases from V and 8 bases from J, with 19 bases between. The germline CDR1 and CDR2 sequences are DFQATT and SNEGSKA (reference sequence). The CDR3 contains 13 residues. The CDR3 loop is CSAPPPPGHGYTF. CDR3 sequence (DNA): TGCAGTGCCCCCCCGCCACCTGGGCACGGCTACACCTTC.

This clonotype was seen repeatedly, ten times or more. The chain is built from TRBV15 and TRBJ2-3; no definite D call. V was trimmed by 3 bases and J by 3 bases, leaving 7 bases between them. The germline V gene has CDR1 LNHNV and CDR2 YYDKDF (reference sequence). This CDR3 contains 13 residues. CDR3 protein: CATSRSSTDTQYF. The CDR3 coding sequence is TGTGCCACCAGCAGGTCCTCGACAGATACGCAGTATTTT.

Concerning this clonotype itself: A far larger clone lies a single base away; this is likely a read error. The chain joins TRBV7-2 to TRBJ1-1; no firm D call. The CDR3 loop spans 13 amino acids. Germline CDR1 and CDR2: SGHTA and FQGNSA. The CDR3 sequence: CASGLFRNTEAFF. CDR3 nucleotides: TGTGCCAGCGGCTTATTCCGGAACACTGAAGCTTTCTTT.

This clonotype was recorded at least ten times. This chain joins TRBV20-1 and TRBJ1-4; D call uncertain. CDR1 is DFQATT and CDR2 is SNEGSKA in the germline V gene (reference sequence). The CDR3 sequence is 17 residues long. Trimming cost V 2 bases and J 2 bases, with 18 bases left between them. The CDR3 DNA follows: TGCAGTGCTAGATATCCCAGCCGGAGATCTACTAATGAAAAACTGTTTTTT. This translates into CSARYPSRRSTNEKLFF.

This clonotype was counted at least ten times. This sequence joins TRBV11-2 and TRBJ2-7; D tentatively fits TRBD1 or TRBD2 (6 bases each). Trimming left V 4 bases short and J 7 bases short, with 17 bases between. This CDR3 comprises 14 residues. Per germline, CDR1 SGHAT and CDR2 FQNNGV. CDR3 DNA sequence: TGTGCCAGCAGCTCTTCGGGGGCAGGCTGGGAGCAGTACTTC. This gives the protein CASSSSGAGWEQYF.

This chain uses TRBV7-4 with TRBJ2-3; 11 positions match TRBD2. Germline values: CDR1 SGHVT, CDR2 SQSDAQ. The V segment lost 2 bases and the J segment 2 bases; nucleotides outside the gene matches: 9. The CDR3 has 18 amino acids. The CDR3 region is CASSLKGASGGPTDTQYF. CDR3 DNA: TGTGCCAGCAGCTTAAAGGGTGCTAGCGGGGGGCCCACAGATACGCAGTATTTT.

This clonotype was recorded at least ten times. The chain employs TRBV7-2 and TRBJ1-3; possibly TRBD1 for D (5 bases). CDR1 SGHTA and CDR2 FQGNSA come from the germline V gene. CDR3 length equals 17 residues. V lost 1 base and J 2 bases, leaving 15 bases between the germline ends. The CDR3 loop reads CASSLVQGYSTGNTIYF. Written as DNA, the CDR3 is TGTGCCAGCAGCTTAGTTCAGGGTTATAGTACTGGAAACACCATATATTTT.

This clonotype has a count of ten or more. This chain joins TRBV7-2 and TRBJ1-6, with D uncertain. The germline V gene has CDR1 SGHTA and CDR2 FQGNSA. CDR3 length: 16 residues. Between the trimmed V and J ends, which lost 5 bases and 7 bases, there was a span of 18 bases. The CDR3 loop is CASSAGMRARNSPLHF. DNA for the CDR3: TGTGCCAGCAGCGCTGGGATGCGGGCGCGGAATTCACCCCTCCACTTT.

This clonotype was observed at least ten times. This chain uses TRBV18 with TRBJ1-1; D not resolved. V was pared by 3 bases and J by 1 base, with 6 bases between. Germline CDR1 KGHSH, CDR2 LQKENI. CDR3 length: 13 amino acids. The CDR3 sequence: CASSPMWNTEAFF. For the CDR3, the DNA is TGTGCCAGCTCACCCATGTGGAACACTGAAGCTTTCTTT.

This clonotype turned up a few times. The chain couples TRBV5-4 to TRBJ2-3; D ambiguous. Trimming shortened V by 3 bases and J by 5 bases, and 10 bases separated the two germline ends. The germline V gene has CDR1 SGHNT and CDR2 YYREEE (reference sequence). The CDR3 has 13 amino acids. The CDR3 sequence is CASSYGRGDTQYF. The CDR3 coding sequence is TGTGCCAGCAGCTACGGACGAGGAGATACGCAGTATTTT.